This passage covers 7 T cell receptor beta chains from one sample sequenced in a study of T cell repertoires in cytomegalovirus infection. Their antigen targets remain unknown. TCRdb reprocessed the reads with MiXCR, giving one entry per CDR3 protein. Of about 350,000 distinct CDR3 sequences in the sample, roughly 34% were seen once. The sample here was cultured PBMCs, taken from culture after CMV antigen stimulation. The receptors here all came from a human donor in good health (CMV status not recorded). Some clones in this sample may be carry-over from other donors' samples.

This clonotype was counted ten times or more. This CDR3 reads CATAGTGGSGEQFF. CDR3 coding DNA: TGTGCCACCGCCGGGACAGGGGGGTCTGGTGAGCAGTTCTTC. The chain combines TRBV7-2 with TRBJ2-1; 11 nucleotides align to TRBD1. This CDR3 is 14 amino acids long. The V segment lost 10 bases and the J segment 9 bases; nucleotides outside the gene matches: 11. Germline V gene sequence: CDR1 SGHTA, CDR2 FQGNSA.

This clonotype was picked up a small number of times. CDR3 coding DNA: TGTGCCAGCAGCCAGGCCGGGACTGGAGAGACCCAGTACTTC. Translating it yields CASSQAGTGETQYF. The chain recombines TRBV7-9 with TRBJ2-5, with a tentative D call TRBD2 (6 bases). The CDR3 spans 14 residues. Germline V lookup: CDR1 SEHNR, CDR2 FQNEAQ (reference sequence). Trimming left V 5 bases short and J 4 bases short, with 14 bases between.

This rearrangement joins TRBV11-2 to TRBJ2-1; D is perhaps TRBD1 (6 bases). Trimming left V 0 bases short and J 7 bases short, with 13 bases between. In germline, CDR1 is SGHAT, CDR2 FQNNGV. The CDR3 sequence is 15 residues long. This chain's CDR3 is CASSLEFRGGNEQFF. The CDR3 DNA follows: TGTGCCAGCAGCTTAGAATTCAGGGGTGGAAATGAGCAGTTCTTC.

The V call is TRBV6-6, the J call TRBJ2-7; 13 nucleotides match TRBD2. Germline V gene data show CDR1 as MNHNY and CDR2 as SVGAGI (reference sequence). The V segment lost 0 bases and the J segment 0 bases; nucleotides outside the gene matches: 5. This CDR3 is 18 amino acids long. In nucleotides, the CDR3 is TGTGCCAGCAGTTACTCGACTAGCGGGAGGCTCAGCTCCTACGAGCAGTACTTC. It is translated as CASSYSTSGRLSSYEQYF.

In its sample, this clonotype was seen a few times. This chain links TRBV7-2 with TRBJ2-3; perhaps TRBD2 as D (6 bases). CDR1 and CDR2 (germline): SGHTA, FQGNSA. The CDR3 contains 15 residues. The V gene lost 5 bases and the J gene lost 9 bases, with 21 bases spanning the gap. The CDR3 DNA reads TGTGCCAGCAGCCCCCCGGGCGGCGGGAAACGCACGCAGTATTTT. Translating it yields CASSPPGGGKRTQYF.

The table lists this clonotype with a few counts. The chain is built from TRBV28 and TRBJ1-6; no definite D call. Looked up from germline, CDR1 is MDHEN and CDR2 is SYDVKM. V was cut by 10 bases and J by 14 bases, with 18 bases left in between. This CDR3 contains 12 residues. CDR3 residues: CAILGEGGSLHF. The CDR3, as DNA: TGTGCCATACTTGGGGAGGGAGGATCCCTCCACTTT.

Here the CDR3 DNA reads TGTGCCAGCAGCTTAGGTCTAGCGGGGGGGGGCAGCGAGCAGTACGTC. Protein product: CASSLGLAGGGSEQYV. This chain links TRBV7-2 with TRBJ2-7; 12 bases align to TRBD2. Germline V CDR1 and CDR2: SGHTA, FQGNSA. CDR3 length: 16 amino acids. V dropped 1 base and J dropped 6; count of bases not matched to a gene: 7.